Listed here are 14 T cell receptor beta chains from one sample, sequenced in a study of cytomegalovirus exposure and HLA in healthy donors. Primers: 60 Vbeta forward and 13 Jbeta reverse. The data were produced by immunoSEQ multiplex PCR, yet TCRdb's version contains in-frame clones alone and is incomplete. The data contain about 87,000 clones, under 9% of them seen just once; the ten biggest clones take up about 2.3%. The sequenced sample consisted of PBMCs. The source of these receptors is a man in his forties or fifties in good health and CMV-seronegative.

Only a few counts were recorded for this clone. This chain joins TRBV29-1 and TRBJ1-1; no firm D call. This CDR3 spans 16 amino acids. The V and J ends lost 1 base and 5 bases respectively, with 20 bases between them. In germline, CDR1 is SQVTM, CDR2 ANQGSEA. CDR3 amino acids: CSVEGGGIVGGTEAFF. CDR3 coding DNA: TGCAGCGTTGAAGGTGGAGGGATTGTGGGTGGGACTGAAGCTTTCTTT.

In this sample, this clone turned up a few times. The V gene is TRBV10-1, the J gene TRBJ1-2, with TRBD1 identical over 7 bases. The CDR3 spans 17 residues. CDR1 and CDR2 (germline): WNHNN, SYGVQD (reference sequence). V lost 10 bases to trimming and J lost 3 bases; unmatched junction nucleotides: 20. The DNA of the CDR3 is TGCGCCAACACAACAAAGACAGGGAAAGGGCTTGACTATGGCTACACCTTC. Its translation: CANTTKTGKGLDYGYTF.

This clone was picked up a small number of times. This sequence joins TRBV28 and TRBJ1-4, with 7 bases matching TRBD1. The CDR3 is 16 residues long. From germline, CDR1 is MDHEN and CDR2 SYDVKM. The J segment lost 4 bases and the V segment lost 4 bases, leaving 9 bases of the junction unmatched. This CDR3 reads CASSSNHGTVNEKLFF. The CDR3 region has the DNA TGTGCCAGCAGTTCCAACCACGGGACAGTTAATGAAAAACTGTTTTTT.

The chain employs TRBV19 and TRBJ1-1, with 8 bases lining up with TRBD1. Germline V gene sequence: CDR1 LNHDA, CDR2 SQIVND (reference sequence). Trimming took 4 bases from V and 6 from J; bases not matched to a gene: 7. CDR3 length equals 14 residues. In nucleotides, the CDR3 is TGTGCCAGTAGTACCTCCTCACAGGGGGCTGAAGCTTTCTTT. Encoded protein: CASSTSSQGAEAFF. Using reference TRBV19 and TRBJ1-1 for the parts outside the CDR3, the full variable domain is DGGITQSPKYLFRKEGQNVTLSCEQNLNHDAMYWYRQDPGQGLRLIYYSQIVNDFQKGDIAEGYSVSREKKESFPLTVTSAQKNPTAFYLCASSTSSQGAEAFFGQGTRLTVV.

This clone was seen only a few times. V is TRBV5-1 and J is TRBJ1-2; 7 positions match TRBD1. Unmatched junction bases numbered 7, after V lost 2 bases and J lost 3 bases. The CDR3 contains 15 residues. Germline V CDR1 and CDR2: SGHRS, YFSETQ. This CDR3 is CASSFIGTDDYGYTF. The CDR3 DNA is TGCGCCAGCAGCTTCATCGGGACAGATGACTATGGCTACACCTTC.

This clone was detected a few times. V gene TRBV27 combines with J gene TRBJ2-5; TRBD2 aligns across 7 bases. The J segment lost 3 bases and the V segment lost 6 bases, leaving 13 bases of the junction unmatched. This CDR3 has 16 amino acids. Germline assignment: CDR1 MNHEY and CDR2 SMNVEV (reference sequence). Here the CDR3 reads CASSRRVAGSKETQYF. The CDR3 DNA sequence: TGTGCCAGCAGCCGACGAGTAGCGGGCTCAAAAGAGACCCAGTACTTC.

This chain connects TRBV5-1 to TRBJ2-3; perhaps TRBD2 as D (5 bases). CDR3 length: 13 residues. The V end was cut by 4 bases, the J end by 2 bases, with 8 bases between. Germline CDR1 is SGHRS and CDR2 is YFSETQ. The CDR3 nucleotides are TGCGCCAGCAGCCCGGGAACCACAGATACGCAGTATTTT. As protein: CASSPGTTDTQYF.

This clone was seen more than once but under ten times. The CDR3 loop reads CASSLDCPGREQYF. The CDR3 DNA reads TGTGCCAGCAGCTTAGATTGTCCAGGGAGGGAGCAGTACTTC. The chain carries TRBV11-3 and TRBJ2-7, with D maybe TRBD2 (6 bases). The CDR3 is made up of 14 amino acids. V lost 0 bases, J lost 7 bases, and 13 bases lay in between. CDR1 and CDR2 from the germline V gene are SGHNT and YENEEA.

In this sample, this clone turned up a few times. V and J are TRBV30 and TRBJ2-1, with D tentatively TRBD1 (6 bases). Germline V CDR1 and CDR2: GTSNPN, SVGIG (reference sequence). V was shortened by 4 bases and J by 8 bases, with 12 bases between the two germline ends. CDR3 length equals 12 residues. The CDR3 here is CAWNRRGHEQFF. CDR3 coding DNA: TGTGCCTGGAATCGCAGGGGTCATGAGCAGTTCTTC. Variable domain in full (rest from reference TRBV30 and TRBJ2-1): SQTIHQWPATLVQPVGSPLSLECTVEGTSNPNLYWYRQAAGRGLQLLFYSVGIGQISSEVPQNLSASRPQDRQFILSSKKLLLSDSGFYLCAWNRRGHEQFFGPGTRLTVL.

The chain is built from TRBV2 and TRBJ2-3; weak D call: TRBD1 (6 bases). The CDR3 length is 14 residues. Trimming took off 4 bases at V and 0 bases at J, with 8 bases between the two ends. The germline V gene has CDR1 SNHLY and CDR2 FYNNEI. Here the CDR3 reads CASSGGGSTDTQYF. CDR3 sequence (DNA): TGTGCCAGCAGTGGAGGGGGTAGCACAGATACGCAGTATTTT.

The J gene is TRBJ1-1, the V gene TRBV6-6; 7 bases are a match to TRBD1. In germline, CDR1 is MNHNY, CDR2 SVGAGI (reference sequence). The V segment lost 2 bases and the J segment 6 bases; nucleotides outside the gene matches: 12. There are 16 residues in the CDR3. The CDR3, as DNA: TGTGCCAGCAGTTACCGACAGGGCCGCCCGGGCGCTGAAGCTTTCTTT. Its protein is CASSYRQGRPGAEAFF.

Comment on this clone: At one of its ends the junction is not consistent with the germline gene, which may arise from a read error. The chain combines TRBV9 with TRBJ2-3; D perhaps matches TRBD2 (5 bases). The CDR3 runs to 15 residues. Looked up from germline, CDR1 is SGDLS and CDR2 is YYNGEE. The CDR3 protein is CACSVGPGNEDTQYF. In DNA form, the CDR3 reads TGTGCCTGCAGCGTAGGACCGGGGAACGAAGATACGCAGTATTTT.

A word on this clone: A junction end diverges from the germline sequence, so it may reflect a read error. The rearrangement joins TRBV5-1 to TRBJ1-2; D gene uncertain. The CDR3 totals 13 residues. The germline V gene encodes CDR1 SGHRS and CDR2 YFSETQ. The CDR3, as DNA: TGCGCCAGCAGGTTAGGAAAGAACTATGGCTACCCCTTC. It translates to CASRLGKNYGYPF.

The J gene is TRBJ2-7, the V gene TRBV11-2; 7 bases align to TRBD2. The CDR3 extends over 15 amino acids. Germline CDR1 and CDR2: SGHAT and FQNNGV. V gave up 1 base and J gave up 6 bases; unmatched junction bases: 9. CDR3 in DNA: TGTGCCAGCAGCTTAGTGAGCGGGGCTCAGGTCGAGCAGTACTTC. Its translation is CASSLVSGAQVEQYF.